One sample yielded the 3 T cell receptor beta chains listed below, sequenced in a study of T cells expressing NK-cell markers. TCRdb re-called the 5' RACE reads, yielding one record per CDR3 amino acid sequence without DNA. The sample holds about 170,000 distinct CDR3 sequences. Sequencing was done on a sample of blood T cells: a sorted CD56 or NKG2C T cell subset, CD4+ or CD8+ T cells, or bulk PBMC T cells (not recorded which). All receptors derive from a man aged 18 to 69 in good health.

The rearrangement joins TRBV6-5 to TRBJ2-7; TCRdb returns TRBD1, unconfirmable since there is no DNA. This CDR3 spans 16 amino acids. Germline V gene lookup returns CDR1 MNHEY and CDR2 SVGAGI. This chain's CDR3 is CASSYSFGTDRYEQYF.

The rearrangement uses TRBV20-1 and TRBJ2-1; the D gene TCRdb calls, TRBD2, cannot be checked with no DNA. Germline values: CDR1 DFQATT, CDR2 SNEGSKA (reference sequence). The CDR3 loop spans 16 amino acids. CDR3 sequence reads: CSATTTSGGAINEQFF.

The rearrangement links TRBV4-2 to TRBJ1-2; absent DNA, TCRdb's TRBD1 call cannot be checked. The CDR3 covers 13 residues. Germline assignment: CDR1 LGHNA and CDR2 YNFKEQ. The CDR3 spells CASSQAPGDGYTF.